The sequence of this T cell receptor beta chain was determined in a study of identical twins. Study outcomes and limitations: Zero-insertion analyses were open to partial confounding by invariant MAIT and iNKT cells.

In regard to this clonotype: The antigen remains unidentified.

TCRdb redid the calling of the 5' RACE reads with MiXCR, one entry per CDR3 protein. The sample gives 500,000 to 600,000 distinct CDR3 sequences, under 25% of which show up once; 0.75% to 0.95% is in the top ten. These data were likewise used in another study, on T cells expressing NK-cell markers. That work adds: Seven HCMV-seropositive donors and one seronegative donor made up the eight sequenced donors.

Sequenced sample: CD4+ T cells sorted from blood. The receptor comes from a woman between 18 and 30 years old in good health.

DNA of the CDR3: TGTGCCAGCAGTTACAGGGGCCTCTATGGCTACACCTTC. Encoded protein: CASSYRGLYGYTF. V usage is TRBV6-5 and J usage is TRBJ1-2, with a possible D match to TRBD1 (5 bases). Germline V gene sequence: CDR1 MNHEY, CDR2 SVGAGI. The CDR3 contains 13 residues. V gave up 2 bases and J gave up 4 bases, with 8 bases separating them.